Shown below are 24 T cell receptor beta chains from a single sample sequenced in a study of a mutant IDH1 vaccine in newly diagnosed glioma. The sample's time point: baseline, week 1 (first vaccination visit). The treatment is: pre-vaccination baseline after standard-of-care therapy. The data were produced by immunoSEQ multiplex PCR, yet TCRdb's version contains in-frame clones alone and is incomplete. Seen here are approximately 16,000 clones, nearly 97% observed once, and the top ten hold around 3.5%. The specimen comprised peripheral blood mononuclear cells (PBMCs), sampled from a glioma patient treated with radiotherapy, temozolomide or both. Every receptor here comes from a young woman with glioma. Some clones in this sample may be carry-over from other donors' samples.

This chain uses TRBV9 with TRBJ1-2; 7 nucleotides agree with TRBD1. Germline V gives CDR1 SGDLS, CDR2 YYNGEE. Trimming removed 4 bases from V and 1 base from J; junction bases left unmatched: 4. This CDR3 contains 14 residues. DNA for the CDR3: TGTGCCAGCAGCCCGGGACAGAATAACTATGGCTACACCTTC. Protein sequence: CASSPGQNNYGYTF.

The chain recombines TRBV2 with TRBJ2-7; no clear D gene. Germline assignment: CDR1 SNHLY and CDR2 FYNNEI. This CDR3 is built from 13 residues. Trimming removed 5 bases at V and 6 bases at J, with 14 bases between. Written as DNA, the CDR3 is TGTGCCAGCAGTTCCCCAGACCAAGGCGAGCAGTACTTC. This translates into CASSSPDQGEQYF.

The rearrangement links TRBV5-4 to TRBJ1-5, with a possible D match to TRBD1 (5 bases). The CDR3 extends over 15 amino acids. Trimming left V 4 bases short and J 1 base short, with 12 bases between. Germline CDR1 SGHNT, CDR2 YYREEE (reference sequence). CDR3 DNA sequence: TGTGCCAGCAGCCTGGGGGGTTTCAGCAATCAGCCCCAGCATTTT. It translates to CASSLGGFSNQPQHF.

This rearrangement joins TRBV28 to TRBJ1-2; 10 nucleotides agree with TRBD1. The CDR3 contains 17 residues. Germline V lookup: CDR1 MDHEN, CDR2 SYDVKM. After removal of 4 bases from V and 1 base from J, the junction contained 9 bases not matched to a gene. In DNA, the CDR3 is TGTGCCAGCAGTTCCGTCCCGGGACAGGGGATTAACTATGGCTACACCTTC. Its protein is CASSSVPGQGINYGYTF.

The J gene is TRBJ1-6, the V gene TRBV6-1; the D is unclear. The CDR3 loop spans 11 amino acids. Trimming shortened V by 5 bases and J by 8 bases, and 4 bases separated the two germline ends. From germline, CDR1 is MNHNS and CDR2 SASEGT. The CDR3 region is CASSLDSPLHF. The CDR3 bases are TGTGCCAGCAGTTTGGATTCACCCCTCCACTTT.

This chain joins TRBV5-4 and TRBJ2-1; D gene uncertain. V was shortened by 2 bases and J by 7 bases, with 16 bases between the two germline ends. Germline lookup yields CDR1 SGHNT and CDR2 YYREEE (reference sequence). The CDR3 runs 15 residues. DNA for the CDR3: TGTGCCAGCAGCTTTGCTGAAAGTGGGTGGAATGAGCAGTTCTTC. Its protein product is CASSFAESGWNEQFF. Complete variable domain (other parts from reference TRBV5-4 and TRBJ2-1): ETGVTQSPTHLIKTRGQQVTLRCSSQSGHNTVSWYQQALGQGPQFIFQYYREEENGRGNFPPRFSGLQFPNYSSELNVNALELDDSALYLCASSFAESGWNEQFFGPGTRLTVL.

The chain combines TRBV19 with TRBJ2-1; perhaps TRBD2 as D (5 bases). The CDR3 totals 17 residues. The germline V gene has CDR1 LNHDA and CDR2 SQIVND (reference sequence). V was trimmed by 1 base and J by 3 bases, leaving 16 bases between them. CDR3: CASSIALRADLYNEQFF. In nucleotides, the CDR3 is TGTGCCAGTAGTATAGCTCTGAGAGCGGACCTCTACAATGAGCAGTTCTTC.

The chain employs TRBV28 and TRBJ1-2, with TRBD1 identical over 11 bases. The J segment lost 6 bases and the V segment lost 6 bases, leaving 6 bases of the junction unmatched. Germline loops: CDR1 MDHEN, CDR2 SYDVKM. The CDR3 is made up of 14 amino acids. The CDR3 protein is CASSRGTGGNGYTF. In DNA, the CDR3 is TGTGCCAGCAGCCGGGGGACAGGGGGGAATGGCTACACCTTC.

The rearrangement links TRBV27 to TRBJ2-2; 7 bases are shared with TRBD1. J lost 9 bases, V lost 5 bases, and 12 bases had no gene match. The length of the CDR3 is 15 residues. CDR1 is MNHEY, CDR2 SMNVEV, per germline (reference sequence). The CDR3 DNA follows: TGTGCCAGCAGTCGACAGGGTATTGATTTTAGGGAGCTGTTTTTT. The encoded protein is CASSRQGIDFRELFF.

V gene TRBV9 combines with J gene TRBJ2-3, with unresolved D. CDR3 length: 15 amino acids. V lost 0 bases to trimming and J lost 3 bases, with 11 bases between them. Per the germline V gene, CDR1 is SGDLS and CDR2 is YYNGEE. This CDR3 reads CASSVEVSRTDTQYF. CDR3 DNA sequence: TGTGCCAGCAGCGTAGAGGTTAGTCGTACAGATACGCAGTATTTT.

As DNA, the CDR3 is TGTGCCAGCAGCTTAGCGCGTGTCGGCTCCTACGAGCAGTACTTC. Translated, it gives CASSLARVGSYEQYF. V gene TRBV7-8 combines with J gene TRBJ2-7; D is unclear. The ends were cut back, 0 bases at V and 0 bases at J, with 9 bases in the middle. CDR3 size: 15 residues. The germline V gene has CDR1 SGHVS and CDR2 FQNEAQ. Based on the CDR3 plus reference TRBV7-8 and TRBJ2-7, the full variable domain is GAGVSQSPRYKVAKRGQDVALRCDPISGHVSLFWYQQALGQGPEFLTYFQNEAQLDKSGLPSDRFFAERPEGSVSTLKIQRTQQEDSAVYLCASSLARVGSYEQYFGPGTRLTVT.

The rearrangement uses TRBV2 and TRBJ2-1; 10 bases line up with TRBD2. J gave up 7 bases and V 7 bases, and 7 bases lay outside the gene matches. The CDR3 contains 14 residues. CDR1 and CDR2 (germline): SNHLY, FYNNEI. CDR3 in DNA: TGTGCCAGCACATCTAGCGGGAGTTATAATGAGCAGTTCTTC. Translated: CASTSSGSYNEQFF. Combining the CDR3 with reference TRBV2 and TRBJ2-1 gives the whole variable domain EPEVTQTPSHQVTQMGQEVILRCVPISNHLYFYWYRQILGQKVEFLVSFYNNEISEKSEIFDDQFSVERPDGSNFTLKIRSTKLEDSAMYFCASTSSGSYNEQFFGPGTRLTVL.

CDR3 nucleotides: TGTGCCAGCAGCTTAGCGATGGCGGGGGGGCTGTCAGATACGCAGTATTTT. It translates to CASSLAMAGGLSDTQYF. V and J are TRBV7-9 and TRBJ2-3; 9 bases are shared with TRBD2. The CDR3 totals 17 residues. The V gene end was trimmed by 0 bases and the J gene end by 4 bases; junction bases not matched to a gene: 8. In germline, CDR1 is SEHNR, CDR2 FQNEAQ (reference sequence).

The genes are TRBV5-8 and TRBJ1-1, with unresolved D. Trimming removed 4 bases from V and 0 bases from J, with 10 bases in between. The CDR3 covers 14 residues. Germline-derived CDR1 and CDR2 are SGHTS and YDEGEE. The CDR3 is CASSPVEVNTEAFF. For the CDR3, the DNA is TGTGCCAGCAGCCCCGTCGAGGTGAACACTGAAGCTTTCTTT.

The chain has TRBV19 and TRBJ2-7; 12 bases are a match to TRBD2. CDR1 is LNHDA and CDR2 is SQIVND in the germline V gene (reference sequence). With 5 bases clipped from V and 5 bases from J, the junction kept 7 bases outside the gene matches. The CDR3 spans 15 residues. The CDR3 sequence: CASSATSGSFDEQYF. The CDR3 DNA reads as TGTGCCAGTAGTGCGACTAGCGGGAGTTTTGACGAGCAGTACTTC. The variable domain in full, completed from reference TRBV19 and TRBJ2-7, reads DGGITQSPKYLFRKEGQNVTLSCEQNLNHDAMYWYRQDPGQGLRLIYYSQIVNDFQKGDIAEGYSVSREKKESFPLTVTSAQKNPTAFYLCASSATSGSFDEQYFGPGTRLTVT.

The gene calls are TRBV14 and TRBJ2-5; D is ambiguous. CDR1 and CDR2 (germline): SGHDN, FVKESK. The CDR3 is 11 residues long. Trimming took 0 bases from V and 4 from J, leaving 0 bases between them. CDR3 residues: CASSQEETQYF. The CDR3 DNA sequence: TGTGCCAGCAGCCAAGAAGAGACCCAGTACTTC.

The chain has TRBV28 and TRBJ1-4, with D tentatively TRBD1 (5 bases). Germline V gene sequence: CDR1 MDHEN, CDR2 SYDVKM. CDR3 length: 16 amino acids. The V end lost 7 bases, the J end lost 8 bases, and 23 bases lay between the germline ends. The CDR3 bases are TGTGCCAGCACGCGAGGAGGGGCGGGTGAACGGGAAAAACTGTTTTTT. Protein product: CASTRGGAGEREKLFF. The complete variable domain, with remaining parts taken from reference TRBV28 and TRBJ1-4, reads DVKVTQSSRYLVKRTGEKVFLECVQDMDHENMFWYRQDPGLGLRLIYFSYDVKMKEKGDIPEGYSVSREKKERFSLILESASTNQTSMYLCASTRGGAGEREKLFFGSGTQLSVL.

The genes are TRBV27 and TRBJ2-7; D is perhaps TRBD1 (6 bases). Germline V gene data show CDR1 as MNHEY and CDR2 as SMNVEV (reference sequence). This CDR3 contains 13 residues. The V gene lost 6 bases and the J gene lost 2 bases, with 11 bases spanning the gap. CDR3 nucleotide sequence: TGTGCCAGCAGCGTAAGGACAGCCTACGAGCAGTACTTC. Translation gives CASSVRTAYEQYF.

The rearrangement uses TRBV11-3 and TRBJ2-7, with D possibly being TRBD1 or TRBD2 (5 bases each). The germline gives CDR1 SGHNT, CDR2 YENEEA. The CDR3 covers 16 residues. V lost 6 bases and J lost 0, with 18 bases in between. CDR3 loop: CASRRGDLMSSYEQYF. As DNA, the CDR3 is TGTGCCAGCAGGCGAGGGGACCTCATGAGCTCCTACGAGCAGTACTTC.

The chain employs TRBV5-5 and TRBJ2-1, with 11 bases matching TRBD2. CDR1 and CDR2 from the germline V gene are SGHKS and YYEKEE (reference sequence). This CDR3 is built from 16 residues. The junction had 5 bases not matched to a gene; V was cut back by 2 bases and J by 4 bases. CDR3 DNA sequence: TGTGCCAGCAGCTTACCGGGACTAGCGGCTTACAATGAGCAGTTCTTC. This translates into CASSLPGLAAYNEQFF.

The chain recombines TRBV19 with TRBJ1-5; no definite D call. The CDR3 has 17 amino acids. V lost 2 bases and J 0 bases, leaving 14 bases between the germline ends. Germline-derived CDR1 and CDR2 are LNHDA and SQIVND (reference sequence). The CDR3: CASSIFWAGYSNQPQHF. Written as DNA, the CDR3 is TGTGCCAGTAGTATATTTTGGGCGGGTTATAGCAATCAGCCCCAGCATTTT.

This chain connects TRBV29-1 to TRBJ1-2; 8 nucleotides align to TRBD1. The germline gives CDR1 SQVTM, CDR2 ANQGSEA. Trimming took 7 bases from V and 4 from J; bases not matched to a gene: 2. The CDR3 sequence is 11 residues long. CDR3 region: CSADRGYGYTF. In DNA form, the CDR3 reads TGCAGCGCTGACAGGGGCTATGGCTACACCTTC.

This chain connects TRBV6-4 to TRBJ2-1; TRBD2 aligns across 10 bases. Unmatched junction bases numbered 5, after V lost 0 bases and J lost 9 bases. The CDR3 is 15 residues long. Per the germline V gene, CDR1 is MRHNA and CDR2 is SNTAGT. CDR3 region: CASSDSAGGPAEQFF. Written as DNA, the CDR3 is TGTGCCAGCAGTGACTCAGCGGGAGGGCCAGCTGAGCAGTTCTTC.

The chain employs TRBV2 and TRBJ1-2; unclear D gene. The germline CDR1 and CDR2 sequences are SNHLY and FYNNEI. This CDR3 contains 14 residues. The germline V and J ends were trimmed by 8 bases and 5 bases, with 18 bases remaining between them. Here the CDR3 reads CASSSTGEMYGYTF. The CDR3 nucleotides are TGTGCCAGCTCATCTACCGGGGAAATGTATGGCTACACCTTC.